This T cell receptor (beta chain) was sequenced in a study of T cell changes during pregnancy in multiple sclerosis. Unmatched junction bases numbered 1, after V lost 3 bases and J lost 6 bases. The CDR3 contains 13 residues. The germline V gene has CDR1 MDHEN and CDR2 SYDVKM. Method: immunoSEQ multiplex PCR; TCRdb's copy keeps in-frame clones and lacks some. The data hold tens of thousands of clones, with about 96% observed a single time. This clonotype was obtained from a female donor with multiple sclerosis, enrolled in a pregnancy study. The material sequenced was CD8+ T cells from peripheral blood mononuclear cells, taken after pregnancy. The chain employs TRBV28 and TRBJ2-2; 7 nucleotides agree with TRBD2. CDR3 nucleotides: TGTGCCAGCAGTTTCGGGGGGTCCGGGGAGCTGTTTTTT. Amino acids: CASSFGGSGELFF.